What follows is one TCR beta chain and its context. The specificity of this receptor is unknown. The sample holds no much larger clone one base away, and base qualities are not on file. This entry is derived from a study of cytomegalovirus exposure and HLA in healthy donors (dated by TCRdb to about 2017). Regarding the complete study: An earlier analysis of more than 550 of the donors reported 276 Gb of sequence data and 117 million unique TCR beta sequences obtained from about 200 million T cells. An early release covering roughly 600 HLA-typed donors comprised about 290 gigabases of sequencing data and around 86 million unique TCR sequences. Of the 398 genotyped donors, 70% to 90% were placed in the genetic ancestry cluster associated with self-reported Caucasian donors. The study aimed to test whether signatures of past pathogen exposure could be identified by cataloging public T cell receptors. The study profiled the T cell repertoires of some 610 subjects by immunosequencing and related them to cytomegalovirus serostatus. A separate validation cohort of roughly 130 different subjects was used in addition to the roughly 640-subject first cohort. High-throughput TCR immunosequencing, statistical association of individual TCRs with disease status, and machine learning were combined to predict cytomegalovirus infection status. To study patterns of TCR occurrence, a later analysis re-analyzed previously published TCR beta repertoires from around 670 donors and added high-resolution HLA genotyping. In the later analysis, no new phenotypic data were used to find candidate immune exposures; instead, reliance was placed on TCR beta sequences and their occurrence across donors. An earlier analysis of approximately 500 of the donors applied high-throughput TCR beta sequencing to assess whether each TCR beta V gene segment acted as functional or pseudogenic. Donor age, sex, ethnicity and CMV serostatus were compiled together with the repertoire data. In a later genetic analysis, genome-wide SNP genotypes for about 55% of the roughly 670 donors were used, and that subset was treated as a discovery cohort. Every repertoire in the discovery cohort had been generated on one and the same sequencing platform. Both class I and class II loci were covered by HLA typing, at four-digit resolution. Typing coverage varied by locus: roughly 629-640 donors for A, B, C, DRB1 and DQB1; more than 500 for DQA1; more than 600 for DPA1; fewer than 480 for DPB1. Because of strong linkage in the cohort, roughly five DR-DQ haplotypes were treated as single units for association and clustering. Across 398 genotyped donors of the cohort, an average of about 250,000 unique TCR beta nucleotide sequences per donor were sequenced, and roughly 17% of those sequences were non-productive. Study-wide findings and limitations: In a later analysis, HLA-associated TCR beta chains showed more clonal expansion and lower generation probabilities than non-associated chains that were equally common. The authors suggested that the approach could potentially be extended to other disease states and immunological phenotypes. Broadly in line with IMGT annotations, most TCR beta V segments showed up in productive rearrangements about 87% or about 30% of the time in an earlier analysis of 450 to 750 of the donors. Presence/absence analyses assumed roughly uniform sequencing depth across donors, an assumption that may not hold. In a later analysis, about 17,000 TCR beta sequences were associated with specific HLA alleles at a false discovery rate of 0.05. Because counts were too low, about 17 rarely observed V segments, including chromosome 9 orphons, were excluded from the earlier analysis of several hundred of the donors. A cluster of highly shared sequence variants was judged likely to represent a technical artifact of the sequencing pipeline. A further reported finding was that TCR beta sequences accurately predicted the HLA-A and HLA-B alleles for most subjects in the first cohort. Only TCR beta chains were sequenced in this cohort, and the absence of alpha or paired-chain data limited detectable features. Strong co-occurrence of HLA alleles, especially DR and DQ, made assigning TCR associations to individual alleles difficult. A total of about 180 TCR beta chains were listed by the study as associated with cytomegalovirus. Because HLA typing was unavailable for some donors at each locus, only the typed subset was used in association tests. While some public TCRs were present in many individuals, most TCR sequences turned up only very rarely across donors. In a later analysis, several top co-occurrence clusters were reported to appear linked to parvovirus B19, influenza, CMV and Epstein-Barr virus. In a later analysis, most CMV-associated TCR beta chains were found to appear HLA-restricted, with HLA associations seemingly driven largely by CMV exposure. Immune exposure information for the cohort was limited to CMV serostatus. V-gene and J-gene trimming of TCR beta chains was associated with a missense DCLRE1C variant in a later genetic analysis, and the association was replicated in an independent cohort. A few of the identified cytomegalovirus-associated TCR beta chains were confirmed in vitro to be specific for cytomegalovirus antigens. Linkage disequilibrium might explain the correlated functional status among segregating V segments, but an unknown experimental factor could not be ruled out. The 87-base-pair reads could not distinguish some IMGT-functional V segments, including TRBV6-2 and TRBV6-3, so those segments were excluded. In a later genetic analysis, fewer N-insertions in productive TCRs were reported among donors in an Asian-associated ancestry cluster than the approximately 670-donor mean. According to a later analysis, TCR association rates differed among HLA loci, with DRB1 alleles showing the most associated TCRs and HLA-C alleles showing the fewest. The classifier was reported to diagnose cytomegalovirus status with high specificity and sensitivity in both the original and validation cohorts.

To prepare the library, the immunoSEQ multiplex PCR assay was applied. For the multiplex PCR, a mixture combining 60 forward primers for TCR Vbeta segments and 13 reverse primers for TCR Jbeta segments was used. The CDR3 region of rearranged TCR beta genes was amplified from genomic DNA with a multiplex PCR assay. Amplified TCR beta libraries were sequenced as 87-base-pair reads on the Illumina HiSeq System. Turning to the authors' computational methods: Across the 666 repertoires, a later analysis counted tens of millions of unique TCR beta chains, around 11 million of which were shared by at least two donors. A nearest-neighbor algorithm error-corrected the raw reads and collapsed the reads into unique sequences, merging closely related sequences to remove PCR and sequencing errors. CDR3 sequences were aligned to IMGT reference sequences to assign V, D and J gene segments. For a sequence to be retained, at least a six-nucleotide match to both a V gene segment and a J gene segment was required. A rearrangement counted as productive if the CDR3 had no stop codons and remained in frame with V and J, and every other rearrangement counted as non-productive. Following IMGT convention, CDR3 was defined as the stretch from the second conserved V-encoded cysteine up to the conserved J-encoded phenylalanine. The earlier analysis of 500 to 750 of the donors excluded any sequence lacking an unambiguous match to a single V gene segment. An earlier analysis of 587 of the donors called V segments functional above 56.7% productive rearrangements and segregating when the between-donor standard deviation exceeded 5%. A statistical classification framework was built to diagnose cytomegalovirus status from the catalog of TCR beta chain sequences. In a later analysis, V and J genes were assigned by comparing TCR nucleotide sequences against IMGT/GENE-DB human TR gene sequences. A later analysis assigned CDR3 sequences and most-parsimonious VDJ recombination scenarios with the TCRdist pipeline. In a later analysis, each TCR beta chain was defined by its CDR3 amino acid sequence together with its V-gene family, and reads without a unique V-gene family were excluded. To address suspected cross-contamination and a sequencing artifact, a later analysis removed approximately 600 highly shared, low-generation-probability nucleotide sequences. In a later analysis, a clonal expansion index for each public chain was calculated from normalized within-repertoire ranks of inferred template counts. A later analysis computed generation probabilities with a VDJ recombination model fitted to out-of-frame rearrangements, and checked the results against IGoR. In a later analysis, hypergeometric tests were used to score TCR-TCR, TCR-HLA and TCR-CMV co-occurrence, with a repertoire-size bias correction applied to TCR pairs. A later analysis estimated false discovery rates by permuting HLA or CMV assignments 20 times. In a later analysis, co-occurring TCRs were grouped with DBSCAN, and TCRdist sequence similarity was added when clustering was performed within HLA-allele-positive subsets. Repertoires with fewer than 30,000 or more than 120,000 public chains were left out of co-occurrence clustering, as were a few repertoires with anomalous nucleotide sharing. TCRdb provides this immuneACCESS table in a form limited to in-frame rearrangements. Some clones are lacking; in checked studies, under half of them reflect an unresolved V gene, and why the rest are absent is not known. That table gives V, J and clone size, and the DNA gave D and trimming. For this sample there are roughly 150,000 clones; 60% to 80% appear just once. About 0.64% of the sample is held by the ten biggest clonotypes.

The cohort was made up of about 610 healthy bone marrow donors. All cohort members were sampled while nominally healthy, although unrecorded immune exposures were likely present. The donor tested CMV seronegative, placing the donor among the approximately 360 seronegative members of the cohort. A peripheral blood sample was collected from each donor, and TCR beta sequencing was performed on peripheral blood mononuclear cells. The Qiagen DNeasy Blood Extraction Kit was used to extract genomic DNA from the blood cell samples. Here V drops 6 bases and J drops 3 bases, and the junction holds 7 bases not matched to any gene. The germline V gene (reference sequence) specifies MNHNY as CDR1 and SVGAGI as CDR2. The CDR3 runs 15 residues from the cysteine to the phenylalanine. Only the CDR3 DNA is retained, 45 bases long and in frame from the first base.

The sequencing input was PBMCs. This TCR was recovered from a male donor in good health and CMV-seronegative. The rearranged chain carries TRBV6-6 and TRBJ2-2, and TRBD1 aligns with 7 junction nucleotides. CDR3 loop: CASSPRQGYTGELFF. The DNA is TGTGCCAGCAGCCCCCGACAGGGTTACACCGGGGAGCTGTTTTTT.